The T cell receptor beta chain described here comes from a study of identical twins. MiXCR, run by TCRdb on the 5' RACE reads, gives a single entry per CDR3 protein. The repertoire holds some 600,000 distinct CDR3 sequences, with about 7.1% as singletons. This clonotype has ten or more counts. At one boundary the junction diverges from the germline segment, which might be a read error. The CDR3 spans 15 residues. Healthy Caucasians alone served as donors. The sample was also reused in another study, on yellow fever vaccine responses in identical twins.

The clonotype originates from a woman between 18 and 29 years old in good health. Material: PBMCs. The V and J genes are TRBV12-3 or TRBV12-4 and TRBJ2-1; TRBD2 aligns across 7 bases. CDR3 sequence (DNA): TGCGCCAGCAGCTTGGGCCTAGCGGCCTACAATGAGCAGTTCTTC. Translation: CASSLGLAAYNEQFF.